Shown below are 21 T cell receptor beta chains from a single sample sequenced in a study of T cells in localized non-small cell lung cancer. TCRdb keeps only in-frame clones here, not all; method: immunoSEQ multiplex PCR. The sample has under 4,000 clones, 28% seen once. The sample in question was lung tumor tissue, obtained before any cancer treatment. The receptors come from a male donor aged 60 or over with stage I lung adenocarcinoma.

This clone was picked up a small number of times. The chain couples TRBV30 to TRBJ2-6; maybe TRBD1 (6 bases). Germline values: CDR1 GTSNPN, CDR2 SVGIG (reference sequence). CDR3 length: 17 residues. V gave up 3 bases and J gave up 0 bases, with 15 bases separating them. The CDR3 nucleotides read TGTGCCTGGAGCCTCACAGGGACGGGCTCTGGGGCCAACGTCCTGACTTTC. This translates into CAWSLTGTGSGANVLTF.

CDR3: CASSSARGGWNTEAFF. DNA for the CDR3: TGTGCCAGTAGTTCGGCCCGGGGGGGATGGAACACTGAAGCTTTCTTT. V and J are TRBV19 and TRBJ1-1; possibly TRBD1 for D (5 bases). Germline V gene data show CDR1 as LNHDA and CDR2 as SQIVND (reference sequence). The CDR3 totals 16 residues. V was shortened by 5 bases and J by 1 base, with 17 bases between the two germline ends.

CDR3: CASSVTATTNEKLFF. Here the CDR3 DNA reads TGCGCCAGCAGCGTTACAGCGACTACTAATGAAAAACTGTTTTTT. The V call is TRBV5-1, the J call TRBJ1-4; D gene ambiguous. This CDR3 has 15 residues. V was shortened by 4 bases and J by 2 bases, with 12 bases between the two germline ends. Germline CDR1 reads SGHRS; CDR2 reads YFSETQ.

This clone appeared once. The J gene is TRBJ2-1, the V gene TRBV19; D possibly corresponds to TRBD2 (5 bases). V was clipped by 8 bases and J by 6 bases, with 17 bases between them. The germline V gene encodes CDR1 LNHDA and CDR2 SQIVND (reference sequence). The CDR3 runs 14 residues. CDR3 DNA sequence: TGTGCCAGTCGTCGGGATCCCAGCTCCAATGAGCAGTTCTTC. Translation: CASRRDPSSNEQFF.

The V gene is TRBV18, the J gene TRBJ2-7; D gene unclear. Germline V CDR1 and CDR2: KGHSH, LQKENI. The CDR3 has 12 amino acids. V lost 8 bases, J lost 3 bases, and 11 bases lay in between. The CDR3 reads CASREDHYEQYF. The DNA for the CDR3 is TGTGCCAGCCGCGAGGACCACTACGAGCAGTACTTC.

The V call is TRBV6-8, the J call TRBJ1-2; perhaps TRBD1 as D (5 bases). The germline gives CDR1 MNHGY, CDR2 SAAAGT. This CDR3 is 15 amino acids long. V lost 1 base, J lost 0 bases, and 9 bases lay in between. As DNA, the CDR3 is TGTGCCAGCAGTTACTGGGACTCCCCTAACTATGGCTACACCTTC. This codes for CASSYWDSPNYGYTF.

This clone was picked up a small number of times. CDR3 bases: TGTGCCAGCGGAGGACAGTCCACCGGGGAGCTGTTTTTT. Translating it yields CASGGQSTGELFF. This chain connects TRBV9 to TRBJ2-2; maybe TRBD1 (6 bases). Deletions cut 7 bases from V and 4 bases from J, with 11 bases between. CDR1 SGDLS and CDR2 YYNGEE come from the germline V gene. The CDR3 is 13 residues long.

The J gene is TRBJ2-7, the V gene TRBV19; 12 bases line up with TRBD1. CDR3 length equals 15 residues. The V segment lost 5 bases and the J segment 6 bases; nucleotides outside the gene matches: 8. Germline lookup yields CDR1 LNHDA and CDR2 SQIVND (reference sequence). CDR3 in amino acids: CASSAPGTGGFEQYF. Written as DNA, the CDR3 is TGTGCCAGTAGTGCACCCGGGACAGGGGGCTTCGAGCAGTACTTC.

V gene TRBV5-1 combines with J gene TRBJ2-1, with TRBD1 identical over 12 bases. The CDR3 has 14 residues. Germline V gives CDR1 SGHRS, CDR2 YFSETQ. V shed 4 bases and J 8 bases; nucleotides not matched to a gene: 4. The CDR3 spells CASSPGTGGDEQFF. The CDR3 DNA follows: TGCGCCAGCAGCCCCGGGACAGGGGGCGATGAGCAGTTCTTC. The full variable domain, rest sourced from reference TRBV5-1 and TRBJ2-1, is KAGVTQTPRYLIKTRGQQVTLSCSPISGHRSVSWYQQTPGQGLQFLFEYFSETQRNKGNFPGRFSGRQFSNSRSEMNVSTLELGDSALYLCASSPGTGGDEQFFGPGTRLTVL.

By share, this clone counts as medium-sized. One end of the junction is discordant with germline, which a read error may explain. The genes are TRBV6-8 and TRBJ2-3; D not resolved. Germline V gives CDR1 MNHGY, CDR2 SAAAGT. The CDR3 contains 12 residues. The CDR3 reads CAISSTTDTQYF. The CDR3 DNA reads TGTGCCATCAGTTCAACGACAGATACGCAGTATTTT.

The V and J genes are TRBV2 and TRBJ1-5, with unresolved D. Germline V gene data show CDR1 as SNHLY and CDR2 as FYNNEI. V was pared by 2 bases and J by 4 bases, with 9 bases between. The length of the CDR3 is 14 residues. The CDR3 bases are TGTGCCAGCAGTGAATGGGGTAGGAATCAGCCCCAGCATTTT. Protein product: CASSEWGRNQPQHF.

This clone was observed once. This chain uses TRBV6-8 with TRBJ2-3, with D maybe TRBD1 (6 bases). Germline V gene sequence: CDR1 MNHGY, CDR2 SAAAGT. Trimming removed 5 bases from V and 2 bases from J, with 14 bases in between. This CDR3 spans 15 amino acids. DNA for the CDR3: TGTGCCAGCAGTGCAACGGGACACCTCACAGATACGCAGTATTTT. Encoded protein: CASSATGHLTDTQYF.

This clone was picked up a small number of times. The chain recombines TRBV28 with TRBJ2-5; 8 nucleotides align to TRBD1. V gave up 4 bases and J gave up 5 bases; unmatched junction bases: 6. Looked up from germline, CDR1 is MDHEN and CDR2 is SYDVKM. The CDR3 spans 14 residues. CDR3 loop: CASSSTGERETQYF. CDR3 DNA sequence: TGTGCCAGCAGTTCGACAGGGGAGAGGGAGACCCAGTACTTC.

In this sample, this clone turned up a few times. The genes are TRBV19 and TRBJ1-1; 9 nucleotides match TRBD1. Germline CDR1 LNHDA, CDR2 SQIVND (reference sequence). The CDR3 loop spans 14 amino acids. J gave up 5 bases and V 6 bases, and 7 bases lay outside the gene matches. Here the CDR3 reads CASRLTGTGTEAFF. CDR3 coding DNA: TGTGCCAGTAGACTTACCGGGACAGGGACTGAAGCTTTCTTT.

This clone ranks as medium-sized. The chain combines TRBV11-3 with TRBJ1-4, with D possibly being TRBD1 (5 bases). The CDR3 sequence is 15 residues long. Between the trimmed V and J ends, which lost 5 bases and 5 bases, there was a span of 15 bases. Germline loops: CDR1 SGHNT, CDR2 YENEEA. The CDR3 DNA reads TGTGCCAGCAGCGGGGACCCCGGCGGCAATGAAAAACTGTTTTTT. Protein product: CASSGDPGGNEKLFF.

The rearrangement links TRBV9 to TRBJ1-5; D is unclear. The CDR3 has 14 amino acids. V gave up 0 bases and J gave up 10 bases, with 14 bases separating them. Germline assignment: CDR1 SGDLS and CDR2 YYNGEE. As DNA, the CDR3 is TGTGCCAGCAGCGTAGAGGCAGGAGCCAGCCCCCAGCATTTT. Protein: CASSVEAGASPQHF.

The chain is built from TRBV10-2 and TRBJ1-3, with a possible D match to TRBD1 (5 bases). The CDR3 spans 15 residues. Per germline, CDR1 WSHSY and CDR2 SAAADI. The V end was cut by 7 bases, the J end by 0 bases, with 13 bases between. The CDR3 here is CASMIGQGSGNTIYF. The CDR3 coding sequence is TGCGCCAGCATGATAGGCCAGGGCTCTGGAAACACCATATATTTT.

This clone was counted between two and nine times. The chain combines TRBV6-8 with TRBJ2-7; TRBD1 aligns across 7 bases. From germline, CDR1 is MNHGY and CDR2 SAAAGT. The CDR3 totals 13 residues. Trimming cost V 4 bases and J 2 bases; bases outside gene matches: 2. Written as DNA, the CDR3 is TGTGCCAGCAGTTTGACAGGGACCTACGAGCAGTACTTC. It translates to CASSLTGTYEQYF.

This clone was seen a handful of times. The J gene is TRBJ2-3, the V gene TRBV9; the match to TRBD2 covers 8 bases. CDR3 length: 15 amino acids. V was pared by 6 bases and J by 4 bases, with 10 bases of the junction left unmatched. Looked up from germline, CDR1 is SGDLS and CDR2 is YYNGEE. The chain's CDR3 is CASNLRSGGPDTQYF. The CDR3 DNA is TGTGCCAGCAACCTCCGGAGCGGGGGCCCAGATACGCAGTATTTT.

This clone has more than one count but fewer than ten. This chain joins TRBV6-8 and TRBJ2-7, with D tentatively TRBD1 (6 bases). This CDR3 comprises 14 residues. Germline V gene data show CDR1 as MNHGY and CDR2 as SAAAGT. The V gene lost 4 bases and the J gene lost 3 bases, with 13 bases spanning the gap. The CDR3 sequence is CASSSQGPYYEQYF. CDR3 nucleotide sequence: TGTGCCAGCAGTTCGCAGGGGCCCTACTACGAGCAGTACTTC.

A few counts support this clone. CDR3 sequence: CTSRSGQEGWNTEAFF. CDR3 nucleotides: TGCACCAGCAGATCCGGGCAGGAGGGGTGGAACACTGAAGCTTTCTTT. The chain has TRBV1 and TRBJ1-1. TRBV1 is given as a pseudogene. The CDR3 length is 16 residues.